This TCR beta chain comes out of a study of T cell responses to AZD1222 COVID-19 vaccine. Germline V gene sequence: CDR1 MGHRA, CDR2 YSYEKL. Trimming removed 3 bases at V and 1 base at J, with 18 bases between. CDR3 size: 17 residues. Researchers grouped second doses given at about 4 or about 12 weeks into one pool. Overall study findings and caveats: Donors were largely white British and mainly female; clonal diversity was possibly underestimated.

About this clone itself: Antigen: not known.

Using immunoSEQ multiplex PCR, the repertoire was profiled, and TCRdb retains in-frame clones only, with some absent. This sample has 150,000 to 200,000 clones, with approximately 94% found just once. The gene calls are TRBV4-1 and TRBJ2-5; D may be TRBD1 (6 bases). The sequence was collected from an adult who received the AZD1222 COVID-19 vaccine. The sample consisted of peripheral blood, taken 28 days after the second AZD1222 dose. The CDR3 nucleotides are TGCGCCAGCAGCCAGCTCCCTGGTCAGGGGTTCCAAGAGACCCAGTACTTC. Amino acids: CASSQLPGQGFQETQYF.